Listed here are 22 T cell receptor beta chains from one sample, sequenced in a study of Tregs in tolerant kidney transplant recipients. Clones were read by immunoSEQ multiplex PCR, and TCRdb kept only the in-frame ones, dropping some. The table has 90,000 or so clones, more than 85% seen once. Mixed chimerism was transient after nonmyeloablative marrow transplants from related graft donors. Sample: CD4+ T cells from blood (PBMCs), taken 12 months after the transplant. Source of these receptors: a human patient who received a combined kidney and bone marrow transplant. Some T cells may trace back to the graft donor.

The chain employs TRBV5-8 and TRBJ1-5; TRBD1 aligns across 10 bases. The CDR3 is 18 residues long. J lost 2 bases, V lost 4 bases, and 12 bases had no gene match. Germline lookup yields CDR1 SGHTS and CDR2 YDEGEE. In DNA, the CDR3 is TGTGCCAGCAGCACCCACCCTCGACAGGGGGCGGGCAATCAGCCCCAGCATTTT. As protein: CASSTHPRQGAGNQPQHF.

The chain combines TRBV9 with TRBJ2-1; 8 bases are shared with TRBD2. Looked up from germline, CDR1 is SGDLS and CDR2 is YYNGEE. Trimming cost V 0 bases and J 4 bases; bases outside gene matches: 12. There are 18 residues in the CDR3. The CDR3 is CASSVGLVGGAIYNEQFF. CDR3 nucleotides: TGTGCCAGCAGCGTAGGACTTGTCGGGGGGGCGATTTACAATGAGCAGTTCTTC. Based on the CDR3 plus reference TRBV9 and TRBJ2-1, the full variable domain is DSGVTQTPKHLITATGQRVTLRCSPRSGDLSVYWYQQSLDQGLQFLIQYYNGEERAKGNILERFSAQQFPDLHSELNLSSLELGDSALYFCASSVGLVGGAIYNEQFFGPGTRLTVL.

V and J are TRBV7-9 and TRBJ2-5, with 12 bases that match TRBD2. The assigned J gene may be wrong: the sequence end matches TRBJ2-7 better. Germline V gives CDR1 SEHNR, CDR2 FQNEAQ (reference sequence). The CDR3 is 15 residues long. CDR3 region: CASSLLAGGPFEQYF. CDR3 bases: TGTGCCAGCAGCTTACTAGCGGGAGGGCCGTTCGAGCAGTACTTC.

The chain couples TRBV18 to TRBJ1-3; D call uncertain. From germline, CDR1 is KGHSH and CDR2 LQKENI. The V and J ends lost 4 bases and 0 bases respectively, with 13 bases between them. The CDR3 has 16 residues. The CDR3: CASSRLPLDSGNTIYF. DNA of the CDR3: TGTGCCAGCTCACGTTTACCTCTAGACTCTGGAAACACCATATATTTT.

Concerning this clone itself: One end of the junction varies from germline; a read error may be responsible. The same CDR3 arises from other DNA sequences in this sample as well. This chain joins TRBV10-3 and TRBJ1-6; TRBD1 is a possible D gene (6 bases). CDR3 length equals 18 residues. Germline V gene sequence: CDR1 ENHRY, CDR2 SYGVKD. CDR3 in DNA: TGTGCCATCAGTGAGTCGAGGGGGGGCAGGGGTTGGAATTCCCCCCTCCACTTT. This translates into CAISESRGGRGWNSPLHF.

This chain uses TRBV18 with TRBJ1-3, with D possibly matching TRBD1 (6 bases). The CDR3 extends over 15 amino acids. V lost 1 base to trimming and J lost 3 bases, with 10 bases between them. Germline-derived CDR1 and CDR2 are KGHSH and LQKENI. This chain's CDR3 is CASSPQGEGGNTIYF. CDR3 DNA: TGTGCCAGCTCACCACAGGGGGAAGGTGGAAACACCATATATTTT.

The chain carries TRBV7-2 and TRBJ2-3; 8 nucleotides align to TRBD1. Germline values: CDR1 SGHTA, CDR2 FQGNSA. The CDR3 is 15 residues long. V gave up 1 base and J gave up 1 base; unmatched junction bases: 1. In DNA, the CDR3 is TGTGCCAGCAGCTTAGACAGGGGGGGCACAGATACGCAGTATTTT. Translation: CASSLDRGGTDTQYF.

The rearrangement uses TRBV28 and TRBJ1-5, with a tentative D call TRBD1 (6 bases). The CDR3 loop spans 14 amino acids. CDR1 is MDHEN, CDR2 SYDVKM, per germline. Trimming shortened V by 2 bases and J by 6 bases, and 11 bases separated the two germline ends. DNA for the CDR3: TGTGCCAGCAGTTTAATGGGGGCGGTTCAGCCCCAGCATTTT. Its protein product is CASSLMGAVQPQHF. Supplemented by reference TRBV28 and TRBJ1-5, the full variable domain reads DVKVTQSSRYLVKRTGEKVFLECVQDMDHENMFWYRQDPGLGLRLIYFSYDVKMKEKGDIPEGYSVSREKKERFSLILESASTNQTSMYLCASSLMGAVQPQHFGDGTRLSIL.

The chain is built from TRBV14 and TRBJ1-2; a weak D match, TRBD1 (6 bases). The V gene lost 0 bases and the J gene lost 7 bases, with 6 bases spanning the gap. The CDR3 contains 12 residues. Germline V CDR1 and CDR2: SGHDN, FVKESK. The CDR3 loop reads CASSQEGGGYTF. CDR3 bases: TGTGCCAGCAGCCAAGAAGGGGGTGGCTACACCTTC.

The chain joins TRBV29-1 to TRBJ2-2, with D perhaps matching TRBD2 (6 bases). This CDR3 has 14 residues. Trimming cost V 5 bases and J 5 bases, with 15 bases left between them. Germline CDR1 SQVTM, CDR2 ANQGSEA. The CDR3 spells CSVRGSSGTGELFF. DNA of the CDR3: TGCAGCGTTCGGGGGTCTAGTGGGACCGGGGAGCTGTTTTTT.

This chain uses TRBV29-1 with TRBJ1-3; a possible D gene is TRBD1 (5 bases). CDR3 length: 13 amino acids. The V end was cut by 7 bases, the J end by 4 bases, with 14 bases between. CDR1 and CDR2 (germline): SQVTM, ANQGSEA. The DNA for the CDR3 is TGCAGCGGGTCCTCGGGGGTAGGAAACACCATATATTTT. Its translation is CSGSSGVGNTIYF.

The chain carries TRBV7-2 and TRBJ2-5, with 10 bases fitting TRBD1. The CDR3 spans 13 residues. Germline V gene sequence: CDR1 SGHTA, CDR2 FQGNSA. V shed 6 bases and J 5 bases; nucleotides not matched to a gene: 3. As DNA, the CDR3 is TGTGCCAGCAGGAAGACAGGGGGCGAGACCCAGTACTTC. Translated: CASRKTGGETQYF.

This chain connects TRBV5-1 to TRBJ2-2; 8 bases map to TRBD1. CDR1 is SGHRS and CDR2 is YFSETQ in the germline V gene. Trimming cost V 0 bases and J 7 bases; bases outside gene matches: 11. The CDR3 totals 17 residues. CDR3 DNA: TGCGCCAGCAGCTTGGCCTCCGGACAGGGTTTCGTCGGGGAGCTGTTTTTT. This translates into CASSLASGQGFVGELFF.

This clone was seen a single time. The chain is built from TRBV18 and TRBJ2-7, with TRBD1 identical over 10 bases. CDR3 length: 15 amino acids. Germline V gene data show CDR1 as KGHSH and CDR2 as LQKENI. The J segment lost 5 bases and the V segment lost 3 bases, leaving 7 bases of the junction unmatched. The CDR3 loop reads CASSPFAGTGDEQYF. The CDR3 nucleotides are TGTGCCAGCTCACCTTTTGCCGGGACAGGGGACGAGCAGTACTTC.

The chain links TRBV7-2 to TRBJ2-5; D is unresolved. Germline assignment: CDR1 SGHTA and CDR2 FQGNSA. The CDR3 extends over 13 amino acids. The germline V and J ends were trimmed by 5 bases and 9 bases, with 16 bases remaining between them. This CDR3 reads CASSQPSPHPQYF. DNA for the CDR3: TGTGCCAGCAGCCAACCAAGCCCCCATCCCCAGTACTTC.

V and J are TRBV9 and TRBJ2-2; D is perhaps TRBD1 (6 bases). V gave up 4 bases and J gave up 1 base, with 11 bases separating them. CDR3 length equals 15 residues. Germline CDR1 is SGDLS and CDR2 is YYNGEE. CDR3 residues: CASSSDRWNTGELFF. CDR3 nucleotide sequence: TGTGCCAGCAGCAGTGACAGGTGGAACACCGGGGAGCTGTTTTTT. Together with reference TRBV9 and TRBJ2-2, the CDR3 gives the full variable domain: DSGVTQTPKHLITATGQRVTLRCSPRSGDLSVYWYQQSLDQGLQFLIQYYNGEERAKGNILERFSAQQFPDLHSELNLSSLELGDSALYFCASSSDRWNTGELFFGEGSRLTVL.

This clone has just one count. The rearrangement uses TRBV7-2 and TRBJ2-7, with TRBD2 matching over 13 bases. The CDR3 has 14 residues. The V and J ends lost 5 bases and 6 bases, in that order; junction bases with no gene match: 4. Germline CDR1 SGHTA, CDR2 FQGNSA. This CDR3 reads CASSRLAGGFEQYF. For the CDR3, the DNA is TGTGCCAGCAGCCGACTAGCGGGAGGCTTCGAGCAGTACTTC.

The V gene is TRBV14, the J gene TRBJ2-7, with TRBD1 identical over 7 bases. V gave up 1 base and J gave up 4 bases; unmatched junction bases: 1. The germline gives CDR1 SGHDN, CDR2 FVKESK. This CDR3 comprises 13 residues. The CDR3 nucleotides are TGTGCCAGCAGCCAAGTACAGGGGTACGAGCAGTACTTC. This sequence encodes CASSQVQGYEQYF.

In nucleotides, the CDR3 is TGTGCCAGCAGCTTAGCCGGGCGGGAGCCCGCAGATACGCAGTATTTT. Translation: CASSLAGREPADTQYF. The chain uses TRBV11-2 and TRBJ2-3, with 7 nucleotides matching TRBD2. The V and J ends lost 1 base and 4 bases, in that order; junction bases with no gene match: 8. CDR3 size: 16 residues. The germline V gene has CDR1 SGHAT and CDR2 FQNNGV. Together with reference TRBV11-2 and TRBJ2-3, the CDR3 gives the full variable domain: EAGVAQSPRYKIIEKRQSVAFWCNPISGHATLYWYQQILGQGPKLLIQFQNNGVVDDSQLPKDRFSAERLKGVDSTLKIQPAKLEDSAVYLCASSLAGREPADTQYFGPGTRLTVL.

The genes are TRBV7-2 and TRBJ2-3; D perhaps matches TRBD2 (7 bases). With 1 base removed from V and 5 bases from J, the gap between germline ends came to 13 bases. This CDR3 is built from 15 residues. Germline CDR1 reads SGHTA; CDR2 reads FQGNSA. The CDR3 protein is CASSLDRGRVDTQYF. The CDR3 nucleotides read TGTGCCAGCAGCTTAGATAGGGGGAGGGTAGATACGCAGTATTTT.

This chain links TRBV6-4 with TRBJ2-2; no clear D gene. Germline V lookup: CDR1 MRHNA, CDR2 SNTAGT. The CDR3 spans 14 residues. Between the trimmed V and J ends, which lost 3 bases and 1 base, there was a span of 6 bases. The CDR3 region is CASSEDWNTGELFF. In DNA form, the CDR3 reads TGTGCCAGCAGTGAAGACTGGAACACCGGGGAGCTGTTTTTT.

This clone has just one count. Additional DNA sequences in this sample encode the identical CDR3. The chain combines TRBV25-1 with TRBJ2-3; 7 nucleotides match TRBD2. CDR1 is MGHDK and CDR2 is SYGVNS in the germline V gene. The CDR3 is 16 residues long. V lost 3 bases to trimming and J lost 6 bases; unmatched junction nucleotides: 12. In DNA, the CDR3 is TGTGCCAGCAGTGACCTCCGCGGGACTACCCCGGATACGCAGTATTTT. Protein product: CASSDLRGTTPDTQYF.